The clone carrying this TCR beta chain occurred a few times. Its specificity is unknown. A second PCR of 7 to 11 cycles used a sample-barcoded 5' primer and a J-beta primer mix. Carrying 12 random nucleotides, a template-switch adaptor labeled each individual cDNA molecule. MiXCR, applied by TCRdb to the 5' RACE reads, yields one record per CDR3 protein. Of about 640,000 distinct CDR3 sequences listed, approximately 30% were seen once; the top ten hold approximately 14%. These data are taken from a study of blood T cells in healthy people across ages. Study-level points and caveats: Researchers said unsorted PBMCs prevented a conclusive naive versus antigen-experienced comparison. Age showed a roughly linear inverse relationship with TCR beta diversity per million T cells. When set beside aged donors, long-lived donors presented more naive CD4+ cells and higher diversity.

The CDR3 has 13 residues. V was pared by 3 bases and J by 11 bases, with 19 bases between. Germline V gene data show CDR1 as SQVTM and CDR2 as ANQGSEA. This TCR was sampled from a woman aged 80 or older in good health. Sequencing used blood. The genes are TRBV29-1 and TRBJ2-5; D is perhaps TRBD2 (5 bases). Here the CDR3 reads CSVDSADSYEQYF. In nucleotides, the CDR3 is TGCAGCGTTGATAGTGCGGACTCCTACGAACAGTACTTC.